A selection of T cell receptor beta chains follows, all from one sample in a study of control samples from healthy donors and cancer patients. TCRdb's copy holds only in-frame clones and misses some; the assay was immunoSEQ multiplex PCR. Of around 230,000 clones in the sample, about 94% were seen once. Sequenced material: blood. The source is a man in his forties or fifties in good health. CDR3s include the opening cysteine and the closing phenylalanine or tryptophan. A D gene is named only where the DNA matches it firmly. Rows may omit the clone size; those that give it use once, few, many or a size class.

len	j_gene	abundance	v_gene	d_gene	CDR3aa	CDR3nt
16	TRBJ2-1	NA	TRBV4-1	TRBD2	CASSQEKGGGYNEQFF	TGCGCCAGCAGCCAAGAAAAAGGCGGGGGCTACAATGAGCAGTTCTTC
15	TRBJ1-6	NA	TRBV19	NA	CASSPQTGNYSPLHF	TGTGCCAGTAGTCCGCAGACAGGAAACTATTCACCCCTCCACTTT
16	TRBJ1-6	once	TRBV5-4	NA	CASSIDGHTDNSPLHF	TGTGCCAGCAGCATCGACGGTCACACGGATAATTCACCCCTCCACTTT
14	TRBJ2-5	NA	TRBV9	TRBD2	CASSVGLAVETQYF	TGTGCCAGCAGCGTAGGACTAGCGGTAGAGACCCAGTACTTC
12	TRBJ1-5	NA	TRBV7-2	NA	CASSSSTGPQHF	TGTGCCAGCAGCTCTTCAACAGGGCCCCAGCATTTT
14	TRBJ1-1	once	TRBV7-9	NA	CASSIQGGNTEAFF	TGTGCCAGCAGTATACAGGGAGGGAACACTGAAGCTTTCTTT
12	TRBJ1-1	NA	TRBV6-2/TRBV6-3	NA	CASSYGVTEAFF	TGTGCCAGCAGTTATGGGGTCACTGAAGCTTTCTTT
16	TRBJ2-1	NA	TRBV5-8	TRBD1	CASSRGQTGGWNEQFF	TGTGCCAGCAGCCGCGGACAGACAGGGGGATGGAATGAGCAGTTCTTC
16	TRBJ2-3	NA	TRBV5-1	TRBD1	CASSLEGTASTDTQYF	TGCGCCAGCAGCTTGGAAGGGACAGCAAGCACAGATACGCAGTATTTT
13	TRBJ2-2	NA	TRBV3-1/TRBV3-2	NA	CASSQQGTGELFF	TGTGCCAGCAGCCAGCAGGGTACCGGGGAGCTGTTTTTT
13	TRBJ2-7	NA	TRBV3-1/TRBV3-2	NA	CASSQGGVNEQYF	TGTGCCAGCAGCCAAGGAGGGGTCAACGAGCAGTACTTC
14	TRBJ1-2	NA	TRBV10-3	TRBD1	CAISESTGNYGYTF	TGTGCCATCAGTGAGTCGACAGGGAACTATGGCTACACCTTC
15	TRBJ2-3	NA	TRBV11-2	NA	CASSLGQRDSDTQYF	TGTGCCAGCAGCCTCGGACAGAGAGACTCAGATACGCAGTATTTT
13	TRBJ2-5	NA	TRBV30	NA	CAWGVGAQETQYF	TGTGCCTGGGGGGTCGGGGCTCAAGAGACCCAGTACTTC
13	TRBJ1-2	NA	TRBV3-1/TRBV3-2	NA	CASSQASDYGYTF	TGTGCCAGCAGCCAAGCTTCGGACTATGGCTACACCTTC
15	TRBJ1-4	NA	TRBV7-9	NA	CASSPTRGDDEKLFF	TGTGCCAGCAGCCCGACCCGGGGCGATGATGAAAAACTGTTTTTT
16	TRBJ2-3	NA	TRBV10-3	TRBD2	CAISESLSGGQDTQYF	TGTGCCATCAGTGAGTCTCTTAGCGGGGGCCAAGATACGCAGTATTTT
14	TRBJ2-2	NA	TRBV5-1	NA	CASSLAMNTGELFF	TGCGCCAGCAGCTTGGCAATGAACACCGGGGAGCTGTTTTTT
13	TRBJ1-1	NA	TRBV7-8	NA	CASSPRRNTEAFF	TGTGCCAGCAGCCCCCGACGGAACACTGAAGCTTTCTTT
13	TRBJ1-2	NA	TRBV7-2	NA	CASSPPGDYGYTF	TGTGCCAGCAGCCCGCCGGGGGACTATGGCTACACCTTC
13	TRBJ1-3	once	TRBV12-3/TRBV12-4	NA	CASRADSLNTIYF	TGTGCCAGCAGGGCGGACAGTCTCAACACCATATATTTT
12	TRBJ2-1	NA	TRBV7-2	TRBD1	CASSFDRGEQFF	TGTGCCAGCAGCTTCGACAGGGGTGAGCAGTTCTTC
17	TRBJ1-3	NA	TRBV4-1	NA	CASSQGYIRTPGNTIYF	TGCGCCAGCAGCCAAGGGTACATAAGGACGCCTGGAAACACCATATATTTT
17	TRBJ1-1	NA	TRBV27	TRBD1	CASSPISGTGLNTEAFF	TGTGCCAGCAGTCCAATCTCCGGGACAGGGTTGAACACTGAAGCTTTCTTT
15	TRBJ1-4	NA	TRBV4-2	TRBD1	CASSPVDRVGEKLFF	TGTGCCAGCAGCCCCGTGGACAGGGTCGGAGAAAAACTGTTTTTT
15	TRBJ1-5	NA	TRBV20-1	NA	CSASVGDVSNQPQHF	TGCAGTGCTAGTGTCGGGGACGTGAGCAATCAGCCCCAGCATTTT
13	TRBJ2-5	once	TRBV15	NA	CATSRGPQETQYF	TGTGCCACCAGCAGGGGACCTCAAGAGACCCAGTACTTC
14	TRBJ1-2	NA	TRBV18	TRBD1	CASPFRTGKDGYTF	TGTGCCAGCCCATTTCGGACAGGGAAGGATGGCTACACCTTC
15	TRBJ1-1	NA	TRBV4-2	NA	CASSFTGRKNTEAFF	TGTGCCAGCAGCTTTACAGGACGGAAGAACACTGAAGCTTTCTTT
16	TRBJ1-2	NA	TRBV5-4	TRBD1	CASSKLGTGGNYGYTF	TGTGCCAGCAGCAAACTCGGGACAGGCGGTAACTATGGCTACACCTTC
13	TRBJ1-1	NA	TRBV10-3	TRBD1	CAISSQGDTEAFF	TGTGCCATCAGCTCACAGGGGGACACTGAAGCTTTCTTT
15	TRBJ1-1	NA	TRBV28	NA	CASSSPRGLNTEAFF	TGTGCCAGCAGTTCCCCACGGGGACTGAACACTGAAGCTTTCTTT
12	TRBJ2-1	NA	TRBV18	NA	CASSPVGNEQFF	TGTGCCAGCTCACCCGTGGGGAATGAGCAGTTCTTC
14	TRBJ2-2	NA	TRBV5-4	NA	CASSLWGLAGELFF	TGTGCCAGCAGCTTGTGGGGGTTGGCCGGGGAGCTGTTTTTT
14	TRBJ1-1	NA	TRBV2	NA	CASSDPVMRTEAFF	TGTGCCAGCAGTGACCCGGTGATGAGGACTGAAGCTTTCTTT
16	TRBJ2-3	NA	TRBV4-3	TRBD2	CASSHGTSGGTDTQYF	TGCGCCAGCAGCCATGGGACTAGCGGGGGCACAGATACGCAGTATTTT
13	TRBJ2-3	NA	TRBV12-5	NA	CASGLAGTDTQYF	TGTGCTAGTGGTCTGGCGGGCACCGATACGCAGTATTTT
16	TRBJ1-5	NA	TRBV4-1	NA	CASSPTGRGSNQPQHF	TGCGCCAGCAGTCCCACAGGGCGCGGAAGCAATCAGCCCCAGCATTTT
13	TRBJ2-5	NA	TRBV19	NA	CASSSTRAETQYF	TGTGCCAGTAGTAGCACGAGGGCAGAGACCCAGTACTTC
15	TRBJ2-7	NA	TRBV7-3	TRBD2	CASSLHSGGVGEQYF	TGTGCCAGCAGCTTACATAGCGGGGGAGTGGGCGAGCAGTACTTC
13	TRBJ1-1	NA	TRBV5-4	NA	CASSSAGGTEAFF	TGTGCCAGCAGCTCGGCGGGTGGTACTGAAGCTTTCTTT
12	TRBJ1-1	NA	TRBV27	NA	CASSLWGTEAFF	TGTGCCAGCAGTTTATGGGGCACTGAAGCTTTCTTT
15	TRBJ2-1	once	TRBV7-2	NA	CASSFLTGSYNEQFF	TGTGCCAGCAGTTTTCTAACCGGGAGTTACAATGAGCAGTTCTTC